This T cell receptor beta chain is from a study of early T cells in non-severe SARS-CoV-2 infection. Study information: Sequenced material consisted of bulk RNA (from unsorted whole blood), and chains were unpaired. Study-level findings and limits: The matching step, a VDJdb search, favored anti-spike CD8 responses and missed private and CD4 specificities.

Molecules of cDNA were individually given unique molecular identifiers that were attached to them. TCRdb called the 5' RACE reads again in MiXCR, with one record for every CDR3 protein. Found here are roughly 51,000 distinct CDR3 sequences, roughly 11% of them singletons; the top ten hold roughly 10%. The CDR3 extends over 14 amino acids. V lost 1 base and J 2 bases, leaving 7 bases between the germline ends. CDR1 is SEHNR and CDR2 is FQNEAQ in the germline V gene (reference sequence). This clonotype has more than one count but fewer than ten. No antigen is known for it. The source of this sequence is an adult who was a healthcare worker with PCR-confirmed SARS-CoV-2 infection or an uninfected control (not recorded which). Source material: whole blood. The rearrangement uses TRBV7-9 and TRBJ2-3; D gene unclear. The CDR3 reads CASSLVGITDTQYF. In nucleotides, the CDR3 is TGTGCCAGCAGCTTAGTTGGCATCACAGATACGCAGTATTTT.